Listed below are T cell receptor beta chains from one sample, sequenced in a study of regulatory T cells in long-lasting Graves disease. TCRdb reprocessed the multiplex PCR reads with MiXCR, giving one entry per CDR3 protein. The sample has 390,000 or so distinct CDR3 sequences; approximately 23% are singletons. The source was peripheral blood mononuclear cells (PBMCs), collected when the disease was refractory, from a patient treated with antithyroid drugs. Every receptor here comes from a woman in her thirties or forties with Graves disease. The CDR3 runs from the conserved cysteine through the conserved F or W. The order of the fields is CDR3 DNA, CDR3 protein, V gene, J gene, D gene, clone size. The D gene is left open where the match is weak. Clone size is not always given. Where it is, it says once, few, many or a class for expanded clones.

CDR3nt: TGCAGTGCTAAACAGGGGGCGACTGAAGCTTTCTTT; CDR3aa: CSAKQGATEAFF; v_gene: TRBV20-1; j_gene: TRBJ1-1; d_gene: TRBD1; abundance: many
CDR3nt: TGCAGCGTTTCAGGTCTATCCCACAGACGAAACAATGAGCAGTTCTTC; CDR3aa: CSVSGLSHRRNNEQFF; v_gene: TRBV29-1; j_gene: TRBJ2-1; d_gene: NA; abundance: NA
CDR3nt: TGTGCCAGCAGCTTAGCCACAGGGGTATGGGCGCCCCAGCATTTT; CDR3aa: CASSLATGVWAPQHF; v_gene: TRBV7-2; j_gene: TRBJ1-5; d_gene: TRBD1; abundance: NA
CDR3nt: TGTGCCAGCAGACCCGGGACTAGCGGGAGTCGATCCTTC; CDR3aa: CASRPGTSGSRSF; v_gene: TRBV28; j_gene: TRBJ2-7; d_gene: TRBD2; abundance: many
CDR3nt: TGTGCCAGCAGTGGGAAAGGGGGTGTCACTGAAGCTTTCTTT; CDR3aa: CASSGKGGVTEAFF; v_gene: TRBV2; j_gene: TRBJ1-1; d_gene: NA; abundance: many
CDR3nt: TGTGCCAGCAGCCAAGCCGCTAGCGGGATGGTCCGCAATGAGCAGTTCTTC; CDR3aa: CASSQAASGMVRNEQFF; v_gene: TRBV28; j_gene: TRBJ2-1; d_gene: TRBD2; abundance: NA
CDR3nt: TGTGCCAGCAGACGGACGGGTGAGCAGTTCTTC; CDR3aa: CASRRTGEQFF; v_gene: TRBV28; j_gene: TRBJ2-1; d_gene: NA; abundance: NA
CDR3nt: TGTGCCAGCAGTTTGAGCCAGTTTAATCAGCCCCAGCATTTT; CDR3aa: CASSLSQFNQPQHF; v_gene: TRBV28; j_gene: TRBJ1-5; d_gene: NA; abundance: NA
CDR3nt: TGTGCCTGGAGTGTGAGTCCGACGGAGCAGTACTTC; CDR3aa: CAWSVSPTEQYF; v_gene: TRBV30; j_gene: TRBJ2-7; d_gene: NA; abundance: NA
CDR3nt: TGTGCCAGCAGCCCGGGGTTGCTAAACTATGGCTACACCTTC; CDR3aa: CASSPGLLNYGYTF; v_gene: TRBV7-3; j_gene: TRBJ1-2; d_gene: NA; abundance: NA
CDR3nt: TGTGCCAGCAGCCAAGAATTGGATGAGCAGTACTTC; CDR3aa: CASSQELDEQYF; v_gene: TRBV14; j_gene: TRBJ2-7; d_gene: NA; abundance: NA
CDR3nt: TGCAGCGTTGCAAATGGGGTTCCCTACAATGAGCAGTTCTTC; CDR3aa: CSVANGVPYNEQFF; v_gene: TRBV29-1; j_gene: TRBJ2-1; d_gene: NA; abundance: NA
CDR3nt: TGCAGTGCGGGACTTGAGTTTGATACGCAGTATTTT; CDR3aa: CSAGLEFDTQYF; v_gene: TRBV20-1; j_gene: TRBJ2-3; d_gene: NA; abundance: NA
CDR3nt: TGTGCCAGCAGCCAAGATCCGGGGGCGGGCACAGATACGCAGTATTTT; CDR3aa: CASSQDPGAGTDTQYF; v_gene: TRBV14; j_gene: TRBJ2-3; d_gene: NA; abundance: once
CDR3nt: TGTGCCAGCAGCCAGCGGGTCTCCTACAATGAGCAGTTCTTC; CDR3aa: CASSQRVSYNEQFF; v_gene: TRBV3-1; j_gene: TRBJ2-1; d_gene: NA; abundance: NA
CDR3nt: TGTGCCAGCAGTTCTGGAAACACTGAAGCTTTCTTT; CDR3aa: CASSSGNTEAFF; v_gene: TRBV6-5; j_gene: TRBJ1-1; d_gene: NA; abundance: many
CDR3nt: TGTGCCAGCAGCCCCGAATTCGAGCAGTACTTC; CDR3aa: CASSPEFEQYF; v_gene: TRBV7-9; j_gene: TRBJ2-7; d_gene: NA; abundance: few
CDR3nt: TGCGCCAGCAGCTTGGAGGTATCTAGCGGGAGAAAGTTCTTC; CDR3aa: CASSLEVSSGRKFF; v_gene: TRBV5-1; j_gene: TRBJ2-5; d_gene: TRBD2; abundance: NA
CDR3nt: TGTGCTAGCAGCTTTGGACTAGCGGGAGAGGACACCGGGGAGCTGTTTTTT; CDR3aa: CASSFGLAGEDTGELFF; v_gene: TRBV7-7; j_gene: TRBJ2-2; d_gene: TRBD2; abundance: NA
CDR3nt: TGTGCCAGCAGCCCGTCGACAGGGCAGTCACCCCTCCACTTT; CDR3aa: CASSPSTGQSPLHF; v_gene: TRBV7-8; j_gene: TRBJ1-6; d_gene: TRBD1; abundance: many
CDR3nt: TGTGCCAGCAGTCTAGGCCGGAGGCCCCAGCATTTT; CDR3aa: CASSLGRRPQHF; v_gene: TRBV13; j_gene: TRBJ1-5; d_gene: NA; abundance: NA
CDR3nt: TGTGCCAGCAGTTACTCAAGAAGCAATCAGCCCCAGCATTTT; CDR3aa: CASSYSRSNQPQHF; v_gene: TRBV6-2/TRBV6-3; j_gene: TRBJ1-5; d_gene: NA; abundance: many
CDR3nt: TGTGCCAGCAGTCCCACCTTACGGGACAGGAGGGCCTACGAGCAGTACTTC; CDR3aa: CASSPTLRDRRAYEQYF; v_gene: TRBV6-1; j_gene: TRBJ2-7; d_gene: TRBD1; abundance: many
CDR3nt: TGTGCCAGCTACTTGGGGGGGAGGACTGAAGCTTTCTTT; CDR3aa: CASYLGGRTEAFF; v_gene: TRBV28; j_gene: TRBJ1-1; d_gene: NA; abundance: many
CDR3nt: TGTGCCAGCAGTGAAGAATGGTACAGCTACCTCTACGAGCAGTACTTC; CDR3aa: CASSEEWYSYLYEQYF; v_gene: TRBV2; j_gene: TRBJ2-7; d_gene: NA; abundance: many
CDR3nt: TGCAGTGCTAGGCGGTTGGGGCTAGCGGGAGCAGTCTTC; CDR3aa: CSARRLGLAGAVF; v_gene: TRBV20-1; j_gene: TRBJ2-1; d_gene: TRBD2; abundance: NA
CDR3nt: TGTGCCAGCAGTGATTACAGGGCAGGGGGCGAGCACGAGCAGTACTTC; CDR3aa: CASSDYRAGGEHEQYF; v_gene: TRBV6-1; j_gene: TRBJ2-7; d_gene: TRBD1; abundance: many
CDR3nt: TGTGCCAGCAGCTTAGCTTCGGGGCCCTGGGCCGCCGGGGAGCTGTTTTTT; CDR3aa: CASSLASGPWAAGELFF; v_gene: TRBV7-8; j_gene: TRBJ2-2; d_gene: NA; abundance: NA
CDR3nt: TGTGCCAGCAGTAAAACTAACCGGGACAGCTCCTACGAGCAGTACTTC; CDR3aa: CASSKTNRDSSYEQYF; v_gene: TRBV25-1; j_gene: TRBJ2-7; d_gene: TRBD1; abundance: NA
CDR3nt: TGTGCCAGCAGGGCCGGGACAGGATACATGAACACTGAAGCTTTCTTT; CDR3aa: CASRAGTGYMNTEAFF; v_gene: TRBV2; j_gene: TRBJ1-1; d_gene: TRBD1; abundance: many
CDR3nt: TGCAGCGTTGATAGGGGGCAGGGGTACACTGAAGCTTTCTTT; CDR3aa: CSVDRGQGYTEAFF; v_gene: TRBV29-1; j_gene: TRBJ1-1; d_gene: TRBD1; abundance: many
CDR3nt: TGTGCCAGCAGTCCAGGGACTGCTGGACTGAATCAGCCCCAGCATTTT; CDR3aa: CASSPGTAGLNQPQHF; v_gene: TRBV12-3/TRBV12-4; j_gene: TRBJ1-5; d_gene: NA; abundance: many
CDR3nt: TGTGCCAGCACTGGGAACTCCTACGAGCAGTACTTC; CDR3aa: CASTGNSYEQYF; v_gene: TRBV6-1; j_gene: TRBJ2-7; d_gene: NA; abundance: many
CDR3nt: TGTGCCAGCAGCAGTAGCGGGAGGGCCGGGGAGACCCAGTACTTC; CDR3aa: CASSSSGRAGETQYF; v_gene: TRBV2; j_gene: TRBJ2-5; d_gene: TRBD2; abundance: many
CDR3nt: TGTGCCAGCAGTGAAACGGCTAGCGGGCCGTACGAGCAGTACTTC; CDR3aa: CASSETASGPYEQYF; v_gene: TRBV6-1; j_gene: TRBJ2-7; d_gene: TRBD2; abundance: few
CDR3nt: TGCAGTGCTAGTCCGGGACAGGGGGACCACGAGCAGTACTTC; CDR3aa: CSASPGQGDHEQYF; v_gene: TRBV20-1; j_gene: TRBJ2-7; d_gene: TRBD1; abundance: NA
CDR3nt: TGTGCCAGCACGACTAGCGGGAGACAGTCCTACAATGAGCAGTTCTTC; CDR3aa: CASTTSGRQSYNEQFF; v_gene: TRBV2; j_gene: TRBJ2-1; d_gene: TRBD2; abundance: few
CDR3nt: TGTGCCACCAGTGATCCACCGGGACTAGCGGGCCAAGAGACCCAGTACTTC; CDR3aa: CATSDPPGLAGQETQYF; v_gene: TRBV24-1; j_gene: TRBJ2-5; d_gene: TRBD2; abundance: many
CDR3nt: TGTGCCAGCAGCTTTCCTGGAAGCCACGAGCAGTACTTC; CDR3aa: CASSFPGSHEQYF; v_gene: TRBV7-3; j_gene: TRBJ2-7; d_gene: NA; abundance: few
CDR3nt: TGTGCCAGCAGTTTATCCCGATCGACACCCAATCAGCCCCAGCATTTT; CDR3aa: CASSLSRSTPNQPQHF; v_gene: TRBV28; j_gene: TRBJ1-5; d_gene: NA; abundance: many
CDR3nt: TGTGCCAGCAGTGAGGGGGGGCCGACTAACTATGGCTACACCTTC; CDR3aa: CASSEGGPTNYGYTF; v_gene: TRBV28; j_gene: TRBJ1-2; d_gene: NA; abundance: NA
CDR3nt: TGTGCCAGCAGCGTGGGGACTAGCGGGGATGCAGGGTCCCAGTGGCAGTACTTC; CDR3aa: CASSVGTSGDAGSQWQYF; v_gene: TRBV9; j_gene: TRBJ2-7; d_gene: TRBD2; abundance: few
CDR3nt: TGCGCCAGCAGCGGGACAGGCTATAATTCACCCCTCCACTTT; CDR3aa: CASSGTGYNSPLHF; v_gene: TRBV5-1; j_gene: TRBJ1-6; d_gene: TRBD1; abundance: few
CDR3nt: TGTGCCAGCAGTTTGGGGACTACCAATCAGCCCCAGCATTTT; CDR3aa: CASSLGTTNQPQHF; v_gene: TRBV12-3/TRBV12-4; j_gene: TRBJ1-5; d_gene: NA; abundance: many
CDR3nt: TGTGCCAGCAGCCCAACTAGCGCGTCCTACGAGCAGTACTTC; CDR3aa: CASSPTSASYEQYF; v_gene: TRBV7-2; j_gene: TRBJ2-7; d_gene: TRBD2; abundance: many
CDR3nt: TGTGCCGCAGCCACGGGACCGCGAGTGGCTGGAAACACCATATATTTT; CDR3aa: CAAATGPRVAGNTIYF; v_gene: TRBV28; j_gene: TRBJ1-3; d_gene: NA; abundance: many
CDR3nt: TGTGCCAGCAGCCCTTACTCACCGGGGACCGGGGAGCTGTTTTTT; CDR3aa: CASSPYSPGTGELFF; v_gene: TRBV11-3; j_gene: TRBJ2-2; d_gene: NA; abundance: many